The 14 T cell receptor beta chains listed next were all sequenced from one sample in a study of early T cells in non-severe SARS-CoV-2 infection. TCRdb redid the calling of the 5' RACE reads with MiXCR, one entry per CDR3 protein. This sample yields approximately 64,000 distinct CDR3 sequences, of which around 18% are seen a single time; under 9% belongs to the top ten. Material: whole blood, obtained at baseline. The receptor set was obtained from an adult who was a healthcare worker with PCR-confirmed SARS-CoV-2 infection or an uninfected control (not recorded which).

The CDR3 loop reads CASSAGTEASEAFF. CDR3 DNA sequence: TGTGCCAGCAGCGCCGGGACGGAGGCTAGTGAAGCTTTCTTT. This chain joins TRBV11-3 and TRBJ1-1; D perhaps matches TRBD1 (5 bases). V lost 5 bases, J lost 7 bases, and 17 bases lay in between. The CDR3 runs 14 residues. Germline values: CDR1 SGHNT, CDR2 YENEEA.

This chain connects TRBV19 to TRBJ1-1; unclear D gene. V lost 6 bases and J 7 bases, leaving 9 bases between the germline ends. The length of the CDR3 is 11 residues. From germline, CDR1 is LNHDA and CDR2 SQIVND (reference sequence). The CDR3 loop reads CASRLTDEAFF. DNA of the CDR3: TGTGCCAGTAGACTTACAGATGAAGCTTTCTTT.

The V and J genes are TRBV4-1 and TRBJ2-3; D tentatively fits TRBD1 or TRBD2 (5 bases each). This CDR3 spans 15 amino acids. Trimming left V 1 base short and J 2 bases short, with 10 bases between. The germline CDR1 and CDR2 sequences are MGHRA and YSYEKL. The CDR3 nucleotides read TGCGCCAGCAGCCAAGGGGACCGCTACACAGATACGCAGTATTTT. Encoded protein: CASSQGDRYTDTQYF.

This chain uses TRBV7-9 with TRBJ2-7; 11 bases are a match to TRBD1. J lost 6 bases, V lost 4 bases, and 5 bases had no gene match. Germline values: CDR1 SEHNR, CDR2 FQNEAQ (reference sequence). The CDR3 is made up of 14 amino acids. For the CDR3, the DNA is TGTGCCAGCAGCTCCTGGACAGGGGGCGGCGAGCAGTACTTC. This codes for CASSSWTGGGEQYF.

This sequence joins TRBV6-2 or TRBV6-3 and TRBJ1-2; no definite D call. The CDR3 contains 17 residues. The germline V and J ends were trimmed by 2 bases and 0 bases, with 16 bases remaining between them. CDR1 MNHEY and CDR2 SVGEGT come from the germline V gene. CDR3 nucleotides: TGTGCCAGCAGTTACCCAGAAAGCGTCGGGGCTAACTATGGCTACACCTTC. Its protein is CASSYPESVGANYGYTF.

This sequence joins TRBV7-9 and TRBJ2-5; D possibly uses TRBD1 or TRBD2 (5 bases each). Germline CDR1 reads SEHNR; CDR2 reads FQNEAQ (reference sequence). The CDR3 totals 13 residues. The V and J ends lost 5 bases and 5 bases respectively, with 12 bases between them. CDR3 sequence reads: CASSPKGPETQYF. CDR3 DNA sequence: TGTGCCAGCAGCCCCAAGGGACCGGAGACCCAGTACTTC.

J is TRBJ1-6 and V is TRBV3-1; D possibly corresponds to TRBD1 (5 bases). In germline, CDR1 is LGHDT, CDR2 YNNKEL (reference sequence). The CDR3 length is 16 residues. The germline V and J ends were trimmed by 0 bases and 6 bases, with 12 bases remaining between them. This CDR3 is CASSQDLRDSNSPLHF. The CDR3 bases are TGTGCCAGCAGCCAAGATCTTAGGGACTCTAATTCACCCCTCCACTTT. The variable domain in full, with the rest retrieved from reference TRBV3-1 and TRBJ1-6, is DTAVSQTPKYLVTQMGNDKSIKCEQNLGHDTMYWYKQDSKKFLKIMFSYNNKELIINETVPNRFSPKSPDKAHLNLHINSLELGDSAVYFCASSQDLRDSNSPLHFGNGTRLTVT.

In its sample, this clonotype was seen a few times. This chain joins TRBV20-1 and TRBJ1-6; TRBD1 is a possible D gene (6 bases). Germline CDR1 and CDR2: DFQATT and SNEGSKA (reference sequence). This CDR3 region has 15 residues. V lost 6 bases and J 9 bases, leaving 21 bases between the germline ends. CDR3 coding DNA: TGCAGTGCGCAACCAAAACAGGGCGGTGGTTCACCCCTCCACTTT. This gives the protein CSAQPKQGGGSPLHF.

The V and J genes are TRBV5-6 and TRBJ1-2, with D hard to call. Between the trimmed V and J ends, which lost 0 bases and 4 bases, there was a span of 7 bases. The CDR3 sequence is 13 residues long. The V gene's germline CDR1 is SGHDT and CDR2 YYEEEE. The CDR3 loop reads CASSLVSAYGYTF. The CDR3 DNA reads as TGTGCCAGCAGCTTGGTCTCAGCCTATGGCTACACCTTC. The full variable domain, rest sourced from reference TRBV5-6 and TRBJ1-2, is DAGVTQSPTHLIKTRGQQVTLRCSPKSGHDTVSWYQQALGQGPQFIFQYYEEEERQRGNFPDRFSGHQFPNYSSELNVNALLLGDSALYLCASSLVSAYGYTFGSGTRLTVV.

This clonotype was observed at least ten times. This rearrangement joins TRBV7-9 to TRBJ2-3, with a tentative D call TRBD1 (6 bases). Trimming took off 5 bases at V and 1 base at J, with 16 bases between the two ends. The CDR3 sequence is 16 residues long. CDR1 is SEHNR, CDR2 FQNEAQ, per germline (reference sequence). CDR3 sequence reads: CASSRYRESGTDTQYF. The CDR3 nucleotides read TGTGCCAGCAGCCGCTACAGGGAAAGCGGCACAGATACGCAGTATTTT.

This clonotype came up a few times. The chain employs TRBV24-1 and TRBJ1-2, with TRBD1 matching 8 bases. Germline V lookup: CDR1 KGHDR, CDR2 SFDVKD. The CDR3 sequence is 15 residues long. J lost 6 bases, V lost 3 bases, and 8 bases had no gene match. CDR3 DNA: TGTGCCACCAGTGATGCTACAGGGGGATCGGATGGCTACACCTTC. Amino acid sequence: CATSDATGGSDGYTF.

There are a few counts of this clonotype. This chain links TRBV7-2 with TRBJ1-2; tentative D call: TRBD1 (6 bases). Trimming took 3 bases from V and 7 from J, leaving 24 bases between them. This CDR3 is 17 amino acids long. CDR1 SGHTA and CDR2 FQGNSA come from the germline V gene. The CDR3 region has the DNA TGTGCCAGCAGCTTGACGCGGGGCCTACAGGGACCGGGTGGCTACACCTTC. Protein: CASSLTRGLQGPGGYTF.

This chain links TRBV11-2 with TRBJ2-5, with no clear D. Germline V CDR1 and CDR2: SGHAT, FQNNGV. The CDR3 consists of 12 residues. V was shortened by 2 bases and J by 5 bases, with 6 bases between the two germline ends. The CDR3 bases are TGTGCCAGCAGCTTATTGGCGGAGACCCAGTACTTC. Its translation is CASSLLAETQYF. Complete variable domain (other parts from reference TRBV11-2 and TRBJ2-5): EAGVAQSPRYKIIEKRQSVAFWCNPISGHATLYWYQQILGQGPKLLIQFQNNGVVDDSQLPKDRFSAERLKGVDSTLKIQPAKLEDSAVYLCASSLLAETQYFGPGTRLLVL.

The V and J genes are TRBV6-6 and TRBJ2-1, with 7 bases aligning to TRBD1. CDR1 and CDR2 from the germline V gene are MNHNY and SVGAGI (reference sequence). The CDR3 runs to 14 residues. With 2 bases clipped from V and 7 bases from J, the junction kept 5 bases outside the gene matches. CDR3: CASSYRDSPNEQFF. DNA for the CDR3: TGTGCCAGCAGTTACCGGGACAGCCCGAATGAGCAGTTCTTC.